This T cell receptor beta chain was identified in a study of shared clonotypes between healthy human individuals (dated by TCRdb to about 2020). For the wider study: The cohort included three men and a couple of women between 18 and 49 years of age. For each donor, CD4 naive and CD4 memory were each run on three plates, CD8 naive on two plates, and CD8 memory on one plate. To estimate repertoire size and how much clonotypes are shared between individuals, the study performed deep sequencing of blood TCR repertoires from 4 to 6 healthy adults. Different laboratories and diverse techniques were used to prepare libraries and sequence TCR repertoires, to increase sequencing depth and limit assay-specific biases. Leukapheresis yielded between about 0.94 and 10 billion PBMCs per donor. Broader findings and caveats from the paper: Compared with non-shared clonotypes, clonotypes shared by all four sorted-subset donors had higher generation probabilities. Pairwise subsampling indicated that sequencing depth was expected to affect the degree of clonotype sharing among donors. Rarefaction of sorted-subset datasets indicated incomplete sequencing despite the large sequencing depth. Sampling was limited to blood, and TCR repertoires in tissue likely differ from TCR repertoires in blood. Larger estimated clonotype richness was generally found for naive subsets than for memory subsets. Across several donors, around 5.4% of naive CD4, approximately 3.5% of naive CD8, around 2.1% of memory CD4, and 0.3% to 0.45% of memory CD8 clonotypes were shared. The genetic and exposure-history diversity represented was limited by the small number of donors.

Donors were healthy HIV-negative adults with no recently reported acute infections or vaccinations. Every donor was a Caucasian adult residing in Nashville, Tennessee, USA. Magnetic negative selection was used to enrich CD4+ T cells, after which naive cells were positively selected on CD45RA and the negative fraction became the memory subset. Blood was obtained by leukapheresis, after which PBMCs were separated by Ficoll-Histopaque density gradient centrifugation and cryopreserved in liquid nitrogen vapor phase. Purity and quantity of every magnetically sorted T cell population were checked by analytical flow cytometry. Genomic DNA was isolated from each sorted fraction and quantified by UV absorbance on a Nanodrop 2000c. Concerning this clone itself: There is no known antigen for this receptor. Base quality data are lacking; no much larger clone is found one base away.

The CDR3 contains 17 residues, cysteine and phenylalanine counted. Solely the CDR3 DNA is kept, with 51 bases framed from the first base. The germline V gene encodes CDR1 SGHAT and CDR2 FQNNGV. Germline trimming: 4 bases from V, 8 bases from J; junction bases outside gene matches: 12. Using the deep immunoSEQ assay, multiplex PCR amplified TCR CDR3 regions from genomic DNA. Extracted genomic DNA from each cell subset was distributed evenly across all wells of several immunoSEQ 96-well plates, and each plate was treated as a replicate. For sorted subsets, roughly 200 ng of genomic DNA, equivalent to roughly 33,000 T cell genomes, went into each replicate PCR. The purified libraries were quantified using a Qubit 3.0 fluorometer, sized with a Bioanalyzer 2100, and then quantified again using the KAPA Library Quantification kit. A separate single-read 150-cycle Illumina NextSeq 550 flow cell was used to sequence each immunoSEQ 96-well plate. Regarding the original processing steps: Because only junctional sequences without quality scores were contained in the immunoSEQ output, filtering matching that applied to full-length reads could not be performed. Sequences were annotated with PyIR, a Python wrapper for IgBLAST v1.9, using IMGT germline references to assign V/J genes and CDR3. Reads were removed for weak V/J assignments (E-value above 1e-6), missing CDR3, stop codons, out-of-frame junctions, or ambiguous translated residues. V3J clonotypes were defined by identical inferred V gene, J gene, and CDR3 amino acid sequence. To compute the percentage overlap between repertoires, the number of shared unique clonotypes was divided by the size of the smaller repertoire. RTK rarefaction, the Chao1 estimator, and Recon v2.1 estimates of unobserved clonotypes were used to assess repertoire richness. Generation probabilities were computed with OLGA for all TCRbeta clonotypes obtained by the gDNA method from several donors. TCRdb mirrors the immuneACCESS table, restricted to in-frame sequences. Some clones are absent from its copies; in checked studies, under half trace to an unresolved V gene, and the reason for the others is unknown. V, J and clone size were drawn from that table, and D and trimming were deduced from the DNA. The sample profile shows 1.4 million to 1.5 million clones; more than 95% of them were found once. The ten largest make up roughly 1.2% of the sample.

The sequence derives from a man aged 25 to 45 in good health. Sequencing used naive CD4+ T cells sorted from blood. Explained via the paper, the cell subset or site label denotes: CD45RA+ positively selected. The rearranged segments are TRBV11-2 and TRBJ1-4, with 11 bases aligning to TRBD1. The CDR3 is CASSSRDRGYFGEKLFF. The DNA reads TGTGCCAGCAGCTCCCGGGACAGGGGGTATTTTGGGGAAAAACTGTTTTTT.